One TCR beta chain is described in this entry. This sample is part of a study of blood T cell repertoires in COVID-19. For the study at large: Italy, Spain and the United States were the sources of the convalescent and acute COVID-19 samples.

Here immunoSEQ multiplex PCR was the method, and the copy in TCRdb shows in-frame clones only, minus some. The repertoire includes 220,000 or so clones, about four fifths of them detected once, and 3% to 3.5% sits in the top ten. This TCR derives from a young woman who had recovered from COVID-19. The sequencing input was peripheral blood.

CDR3 coding DNA: TGCGCCAGCAGCCAAGAACCTCCGGGACTAGCGGGCCTTAGCTCCTACGAGCAGTACTTC. Translating it yields CASSQEPPGLAGLSSYEQYF. V usage is TRBV4-1 and J usage is TRBJ2-7, with 12 bases lining up with TRBD2. This CDR3 comprises 20 residues. Germline V gene data show CDR1 as MGHRA and CDR2 as YSYEKL. V was pared by 0 bases and J by 0 bases, with 12 bases of the junction left unmatched.